The source of this T cell receptor beta chain is a study of blood T cell repertoires in COVID-19. Looking at the study overall: Sites across the United States, Italy and Spain contributed samples from acute and convalescent COVID-19. Nucleic acid was either cDNA or gDNA, and it came from T cells, B-cell-depleted T cells, or PBMCs.

CDR3 length: 16 residues. V lost 5 bases, J lost 4 bases, and 11 bases stayed unmatched. Germline assignment: CDR1 LNHDA and CDR2 SQIVND (reference sequence). Methods used by the authors: Amplifying reference gene primers gave estimates of nucleated cell counts. Clones were sequenced by immunoSEQ multiplex PCR, and TCRdb holds only the in-frame ones, with some missing. V, J and clone size derive from that table, while D and trimming were established from the DNA sequence. This sample has about 350,000 clones; around 91% occur once, and the top ten carry 2.5% to 4%. Only one count was recorded for this clone.

The chain carries TRBV19 and TRBJ2-1; 7 bases match TRBD2. Sequencing input: peripheral blood. The clonotype was recovered from a woman aged 18-35 years who had recovered from COVID-19. CDR3 sequence (DNA): TGTGCCAGTAGTGAGGACACTAGCGAACCTTACAATGAGCAGTTCTTC. This gives the protein CASSEDTSEPYNEQFF.